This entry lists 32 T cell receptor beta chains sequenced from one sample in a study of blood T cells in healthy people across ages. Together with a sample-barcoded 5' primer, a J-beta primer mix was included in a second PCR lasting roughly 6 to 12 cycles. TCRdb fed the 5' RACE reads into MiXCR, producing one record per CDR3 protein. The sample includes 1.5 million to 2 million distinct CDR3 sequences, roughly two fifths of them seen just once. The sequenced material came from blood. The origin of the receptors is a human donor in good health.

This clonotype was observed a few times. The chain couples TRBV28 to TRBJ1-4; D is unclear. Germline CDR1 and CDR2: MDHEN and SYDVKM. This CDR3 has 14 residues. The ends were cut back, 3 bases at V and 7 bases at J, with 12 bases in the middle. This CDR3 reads CASSFTPEGEKLFF. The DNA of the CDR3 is TGTGCCAGCAGTTTTACCCCGGAGGGTGAAAAACTGTTTTTT.

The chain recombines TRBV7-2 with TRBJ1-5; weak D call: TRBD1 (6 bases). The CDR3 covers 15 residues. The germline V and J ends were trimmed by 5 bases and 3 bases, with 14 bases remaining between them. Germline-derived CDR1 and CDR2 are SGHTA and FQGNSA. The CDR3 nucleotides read TGTGCCAGCAGCCTTACAGGGTGCAACAATCAGCCCCAGCATTTT. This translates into CASSLTGCNNQPQHF.

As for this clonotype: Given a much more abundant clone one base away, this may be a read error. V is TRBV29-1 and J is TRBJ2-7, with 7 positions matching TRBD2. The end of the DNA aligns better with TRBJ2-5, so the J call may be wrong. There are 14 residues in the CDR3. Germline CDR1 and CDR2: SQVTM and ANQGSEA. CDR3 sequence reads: CSVEEAGRQETQYF. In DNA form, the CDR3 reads TGCAGCGTTGAGGAGGCCGGGAGGCAAGAGACCCAGTACTTC.

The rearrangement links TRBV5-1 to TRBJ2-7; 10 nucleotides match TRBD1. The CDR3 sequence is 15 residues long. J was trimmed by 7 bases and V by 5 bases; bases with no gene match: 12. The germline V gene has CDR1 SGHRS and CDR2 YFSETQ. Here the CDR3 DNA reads TGCGCCAGCAGTCCTCGGGGGACAGGGGTGGGTGAGCAGTACTTC. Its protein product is CASSPRGTGVGEQYF.

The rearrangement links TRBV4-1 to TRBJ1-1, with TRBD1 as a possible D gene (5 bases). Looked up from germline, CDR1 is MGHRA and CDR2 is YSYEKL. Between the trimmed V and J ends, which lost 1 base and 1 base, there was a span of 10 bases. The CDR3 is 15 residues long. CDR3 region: CASSQVRGRNTEAFF. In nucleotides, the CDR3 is TGCGCCAGCAGCCAAGTAAGGGGTAGGAACACTGAAGCTTTCTTT.

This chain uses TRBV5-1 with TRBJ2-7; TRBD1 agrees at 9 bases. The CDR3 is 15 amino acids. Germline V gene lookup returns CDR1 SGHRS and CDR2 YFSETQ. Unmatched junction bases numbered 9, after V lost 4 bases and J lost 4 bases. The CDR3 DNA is TGCGCCAGCAGCCACCGGGACAGGGACGAGTACGAGCAGTACTTC. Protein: CASSHRDRDEYEQYF.

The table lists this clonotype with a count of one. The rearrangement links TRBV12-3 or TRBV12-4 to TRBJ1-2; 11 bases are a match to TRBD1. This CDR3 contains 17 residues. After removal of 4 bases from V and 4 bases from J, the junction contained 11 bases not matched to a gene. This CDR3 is CASSSVGTGGLGYGYTF. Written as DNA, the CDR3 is TGTGCCAGCAGTTCAGTCGGGACAGGGGGATTGGGCTATGGCTACACCTTC.

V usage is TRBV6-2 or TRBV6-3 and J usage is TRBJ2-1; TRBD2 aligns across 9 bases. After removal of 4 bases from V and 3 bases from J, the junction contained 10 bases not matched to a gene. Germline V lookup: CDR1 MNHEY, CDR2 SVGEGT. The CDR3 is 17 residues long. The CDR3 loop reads CASSSNRAGGFYNEQFF. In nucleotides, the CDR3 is TGTGCCAGCAGTTCAAATCGAGCGGGGGGATTCTACAATGAGCAGTTCTTC.

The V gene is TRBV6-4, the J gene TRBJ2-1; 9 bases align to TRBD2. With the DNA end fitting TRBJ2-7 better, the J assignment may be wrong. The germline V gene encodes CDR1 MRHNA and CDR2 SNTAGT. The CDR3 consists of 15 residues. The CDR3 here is CASSKTSGEYNEQYF. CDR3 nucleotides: TGTGCCAGCAGTAAGACTAGCGGAGAATACAATGAGCAGTACTTC.

Here the CDR3 reads CASSQGGEAEQFF. The DNA for the CDR3 is TGTGCCAGCAGCCAAGGAGGGGAGGCTGAGCAGTTCTTC. J is TRBJ2-1 and V is TRBV4-2, with TRBD2 as a possible D gene (6 bases). V dropped 1 base and J dropped 9 bases, with 10 bases sitting between them. The CDR3 length is 13 residues. The germline V gene encodes CDR1 LGHNA and CDR2 YNFKEQ.

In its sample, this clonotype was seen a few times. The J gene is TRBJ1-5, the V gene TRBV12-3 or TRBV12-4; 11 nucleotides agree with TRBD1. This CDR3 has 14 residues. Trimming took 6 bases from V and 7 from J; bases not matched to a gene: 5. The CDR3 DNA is TGTGCCAGCAGCCGGGACAGGGGGTTACAGCCCCAGCATTTT. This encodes CASSRDRGLQPQHF.

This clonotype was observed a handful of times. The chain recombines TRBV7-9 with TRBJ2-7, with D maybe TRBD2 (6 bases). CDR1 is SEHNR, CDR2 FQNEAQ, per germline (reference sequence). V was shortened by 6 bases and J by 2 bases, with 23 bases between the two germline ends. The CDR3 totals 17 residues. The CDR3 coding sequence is TGTGCCAGCAGTGAGGGCCGAGGAAGGAGGGCGGCCTACGAGCAGTACTTC. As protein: CASSEGRGRRAAYEQYF.

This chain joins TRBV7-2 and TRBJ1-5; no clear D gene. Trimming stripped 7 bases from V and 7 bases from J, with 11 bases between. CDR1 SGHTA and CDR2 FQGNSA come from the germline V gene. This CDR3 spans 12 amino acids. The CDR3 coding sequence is TGTGCCAGCAAGATCGGAGGACAGCCCCAGCATTTT. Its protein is CASKIGGQPQHF.

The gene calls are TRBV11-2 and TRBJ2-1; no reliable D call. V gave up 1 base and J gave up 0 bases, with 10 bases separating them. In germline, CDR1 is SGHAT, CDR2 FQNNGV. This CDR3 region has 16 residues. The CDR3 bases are TGTGCCAGCAGCTTAGTTGTGTCCTTCTCCTACAATGAGCAGTTCTTC. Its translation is CASSLVVSFSYNEQFF.

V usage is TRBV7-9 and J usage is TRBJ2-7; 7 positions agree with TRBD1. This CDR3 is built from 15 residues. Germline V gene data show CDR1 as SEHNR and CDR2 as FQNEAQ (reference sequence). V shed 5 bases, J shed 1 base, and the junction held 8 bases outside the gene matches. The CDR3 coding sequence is TGTGCCAGCAGCCCAGACAGGGTAGGGTCCTACGAGCAGTACTTC. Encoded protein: CASSPDRVGSYEQYF.

CDR3 coding DNA: TGTGCCAGCAGCTCCGAGACTAGAATCGGTGAGCAGTTCTTC. Encoded protein: CASSSETRIGEQFF. This chain uses TRBV7-2 with TRBJ2-1, with a possible D match to TRBD2 (6 bases). V was trimmed by 4 bases and J by 9 bases, leaving 16 bases between them. Germline values: CDR1 SGHTA, CDR2 FQGNSA. The CDR3 runs 14 residues.

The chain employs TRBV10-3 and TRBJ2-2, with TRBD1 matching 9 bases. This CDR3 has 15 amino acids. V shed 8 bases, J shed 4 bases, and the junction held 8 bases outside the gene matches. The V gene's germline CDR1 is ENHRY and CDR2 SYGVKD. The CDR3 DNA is TGTGCCATCTCGTCGGGACAGGGAGGCACCGGGGAGCTGTTTTTT. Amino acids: CAISSGQGGTGELFF.

CDR3 in DNA: TGTGCCTGGAGTGTACTAGAGACCCAGTACTTC. Translation: CAWSVLETQYF. The rearrangement links TRBV30 to TRBJ2-7; D is unclear. The J call may not be correct, given that the DNA end is closer to TRBJ2-5. The germline V gene has CDR1 GTSNPN and CDR2 SVGIG (reference sequence). The CDR3 covers 11 residues.

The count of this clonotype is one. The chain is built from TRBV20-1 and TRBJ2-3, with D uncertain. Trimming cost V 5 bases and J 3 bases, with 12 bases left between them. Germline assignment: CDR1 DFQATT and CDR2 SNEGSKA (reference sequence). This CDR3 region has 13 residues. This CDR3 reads CSARAGWTDTQYF. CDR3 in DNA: TGCAGTGCTCGAGCTGGGTGGACAGATACGCAGTATTTT.

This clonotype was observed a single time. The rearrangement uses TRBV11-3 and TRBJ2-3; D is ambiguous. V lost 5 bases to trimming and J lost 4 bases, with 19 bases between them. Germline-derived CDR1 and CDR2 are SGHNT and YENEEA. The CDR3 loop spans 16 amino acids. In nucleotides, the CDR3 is TGTGCCAGCAGCATACTCAGCCCTCACGGAGCAGATACGCAGTATTTT. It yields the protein CASSILSPHGADTQYF.

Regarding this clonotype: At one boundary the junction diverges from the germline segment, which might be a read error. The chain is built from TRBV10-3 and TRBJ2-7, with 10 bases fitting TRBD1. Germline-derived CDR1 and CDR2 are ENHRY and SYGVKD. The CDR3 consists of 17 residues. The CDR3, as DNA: TGTGCCACCAGTAGCCCGGACAGGGGGGCGGTCGATGACGAGCAGTACTTC. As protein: CATSSPDRGAVDDEQYF.

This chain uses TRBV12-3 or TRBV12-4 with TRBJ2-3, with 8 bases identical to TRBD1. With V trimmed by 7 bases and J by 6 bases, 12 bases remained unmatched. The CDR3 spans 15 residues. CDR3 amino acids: CASTLTGVSSDTQYF. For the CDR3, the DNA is TGTGCCAGCACCCTGACAGGGGTATCATCGGATACGCAGTATTTT.

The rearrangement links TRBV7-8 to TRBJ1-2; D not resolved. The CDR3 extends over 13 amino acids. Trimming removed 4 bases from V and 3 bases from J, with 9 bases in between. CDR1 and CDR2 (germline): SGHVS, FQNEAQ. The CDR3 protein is CASSYDTYYGYTF. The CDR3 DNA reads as TGTGCCAGCAGCTACGACACCTACTATGGCTACACCTTC. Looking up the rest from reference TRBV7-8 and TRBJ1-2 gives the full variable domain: GAGVSQSPRYKVAKRGQDVALRCDPISGHVSLFWYQQALGQGPEFLTYFQNEAQLDKSGLPSDRFFAERPEGSVSTLKIQRTQQEDSAVYLCASSYDTYYGYTFGSGTRLTVV.

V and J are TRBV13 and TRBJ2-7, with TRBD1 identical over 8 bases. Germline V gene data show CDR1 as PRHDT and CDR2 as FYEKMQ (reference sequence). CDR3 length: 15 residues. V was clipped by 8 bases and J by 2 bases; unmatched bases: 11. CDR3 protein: CASSFRGRNPYEQYF. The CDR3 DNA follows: TGTGCCAGCTCGTTCAGGGGGCGCAACCCCTACGAGCAGTACTTC.

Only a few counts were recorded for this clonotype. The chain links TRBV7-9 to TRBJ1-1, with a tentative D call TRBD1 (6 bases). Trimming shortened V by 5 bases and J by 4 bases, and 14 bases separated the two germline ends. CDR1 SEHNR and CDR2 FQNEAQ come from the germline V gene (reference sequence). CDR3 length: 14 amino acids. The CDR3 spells CASSPEGGATEAFF. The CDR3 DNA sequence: TGTGCCAGCAGCCCTGAGGGGGGCGCCACTGAAGCTTTCTTT.

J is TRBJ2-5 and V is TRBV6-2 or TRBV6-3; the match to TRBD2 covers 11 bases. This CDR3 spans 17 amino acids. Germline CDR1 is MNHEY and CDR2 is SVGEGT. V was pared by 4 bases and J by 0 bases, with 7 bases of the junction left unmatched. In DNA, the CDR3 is TGTGCCAGCAGTTTACCTCCGGGACTAGCGGACCAAGAGACCCAGTACTTC. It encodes CASSLPPGLADQETQYF.

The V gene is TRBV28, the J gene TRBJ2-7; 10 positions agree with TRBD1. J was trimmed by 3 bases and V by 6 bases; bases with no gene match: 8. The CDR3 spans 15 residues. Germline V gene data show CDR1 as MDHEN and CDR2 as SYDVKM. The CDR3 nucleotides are TGTGCCAGCAGCCAAATTTGGGACAGGGGCTACGAGCAGTACTTC. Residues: CASSQIWDRGYEQYF.

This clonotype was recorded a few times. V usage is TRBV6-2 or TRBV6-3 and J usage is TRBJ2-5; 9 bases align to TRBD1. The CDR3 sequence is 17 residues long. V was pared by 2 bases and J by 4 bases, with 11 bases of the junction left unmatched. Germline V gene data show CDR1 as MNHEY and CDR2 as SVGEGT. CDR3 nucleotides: TGTGCCAGCAGTTACGATCAGGGACAGGGCTTTGGAGAGACCCAGTACTTC. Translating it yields CASSYDQGQGFGETQYF.

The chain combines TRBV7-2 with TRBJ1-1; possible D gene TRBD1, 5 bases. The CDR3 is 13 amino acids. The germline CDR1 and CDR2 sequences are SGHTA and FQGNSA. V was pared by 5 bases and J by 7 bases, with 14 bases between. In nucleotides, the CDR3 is TGTGCCAGCAGCCGACCAACTACAGGTGAAGCTTTCTTT. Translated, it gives CASSRPTTGEAFF.

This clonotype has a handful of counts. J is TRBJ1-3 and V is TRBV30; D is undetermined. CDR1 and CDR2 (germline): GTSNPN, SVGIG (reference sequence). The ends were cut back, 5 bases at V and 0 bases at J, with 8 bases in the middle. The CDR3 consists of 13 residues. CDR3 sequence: CAWVLHSGNTIYF. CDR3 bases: TGTGCCTGGGTTTTACACTCTGGAAACACCATATATTTT.

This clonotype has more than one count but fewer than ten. The CDR3 DNA is TGTGCCAGCAGCGATGGACAGCCTAATGAAAAACTGTTTTTT. Amino acid sequence: CASSDGQPNEKLFF. The chain joins TRBV9 to TRBJ1-4; possible D gene TRBD1, 6 bases. CDR1 and CDR2 (germline): SGDLS, YYNGEE. CDR3 size: 14 residues. Deletions cut 3 bases from V and 3 bases from J, with 9 bases between. Together with reference TRBV9 and TRBJ1-4, the CDR3 gives the full variable domain: DSGVTQTPKHLITATGQRVTLRCSPRSGDLSVYWYQQSLDQGLQFLIQYYNGEERAKGNILERFSAQQFPDLHSELNLSSLELGDSALYFCASSDGQPNEKLFFGSGTQLSVL.

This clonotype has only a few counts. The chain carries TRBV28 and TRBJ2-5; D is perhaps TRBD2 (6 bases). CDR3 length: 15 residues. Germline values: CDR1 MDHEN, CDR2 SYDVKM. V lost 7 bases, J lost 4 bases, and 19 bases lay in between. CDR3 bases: TGTGCCAGCACCACCCCGGCGGGGTTAAGAGAGACCCAGTACTTC. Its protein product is CASTTPAGLRETQYF.